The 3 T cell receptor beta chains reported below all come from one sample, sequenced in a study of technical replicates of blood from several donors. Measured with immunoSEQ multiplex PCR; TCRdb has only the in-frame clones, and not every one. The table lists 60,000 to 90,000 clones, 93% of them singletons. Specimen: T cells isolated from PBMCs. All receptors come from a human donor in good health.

Written as DNA, the CDR3 is TGTGCCAGCAGCTTATTAAATGAGCAGTTCTTC. It codes for CASSLLNEQFF. The rearrangement uses TRBV11-2 and TRBJ2-1; unclear D gene. This CDR3 comprises 11 residues. Germline lookup yields CDR1 SGHAT and CDR2 FQNNGV. Trimming pared 2 bases from V and 7 bases from J, leaving 3 bases between.

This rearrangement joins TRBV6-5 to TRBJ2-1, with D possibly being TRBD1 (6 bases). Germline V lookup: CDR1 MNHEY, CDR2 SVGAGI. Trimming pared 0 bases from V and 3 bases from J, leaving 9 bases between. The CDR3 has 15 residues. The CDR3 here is CASSYSGDNYNEQFF. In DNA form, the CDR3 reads TGTGCCAGCAGTTACTCGGGGGACAACTACAATGAGCAGTTCTTC.

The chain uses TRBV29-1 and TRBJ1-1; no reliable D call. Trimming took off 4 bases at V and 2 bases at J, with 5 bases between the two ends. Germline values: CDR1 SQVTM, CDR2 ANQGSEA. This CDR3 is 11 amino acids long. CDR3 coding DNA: TGCAGCGTTGCTGTTAACACTGAAGCTTTCTTT. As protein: CSVAVNTEAFF.